The rows below give T cell receptor beta chains drawn from one sample of a study of blood T cells in healthy people across ages. TCRdb re-derived calls from the 5' RACE reads in MiXCR, one entry per CDR3 protein. Of fewer than 2 million distinct CDR3 sequences listed, approximately 40% are singletons. The sequenced material came from blood. These receptors all come from a human donor in good health. CDR3s leave out the opening cysteine and the closing phenylalanine or tryptophan. Fields, in order: V gene, J gene, CDR3 length, CDR3 protein.

TRBV7-6,TRBJ2-5,14,ASSLTSGDLRETQY
TRBV20-1,TRBJ1-5,6,IGQPQH
TRBV2,TRBJ2-5,15,ASSEFPDTSPTETQY
TRBV7-9,TRBJ2-2,10,ASDQQSGELF
TRBV3-1,TRBJ1-6,13,ASSPRPVRDSPLH
TRBV5-5,TRBJ2-7,13,ASSQGHTNYYEQY
TRBV6-5,TRBJ2-1,14,ASSYSIAGGINEQF
TRBV27,TRBJ1-4,14,ASSPTWEGVNEKLF
TRBV6-5,TRBJ1-2,12,ASRKIRVGYGYT
TRBV29-1,TRBJ2-7,12,SVEVGGDTYEQY
TRBV4-2,TRBJ2-5,13,ASSRERGEQETQY
TRBV20-1,TRBJ2-1,13,SAGPGLAYYNEQF
TRBV9,TRBJ2-1,13,ASNVPAGGPYEQF
TRBV6-5,TRBJ2-3,16,ASSYSPGTSDYTDTQY
TRBV29-1,TRBJ1-1,8,SVGGNEAF
TRBV7-9,TRBJ2-1,12,ASSGQGIHNEQF
TRBV7-3,NA,13,ASSPTLSSGETQY
TRBV7-9,TRBJ2-5,12,ASSLTREGETQY
TRBV20-1,TRBJ2-2,15,SARGALGDANTGELF
TRBV5-1,TRBJ1-5,13,ASSFLPGRDQPQH
TRBV24-1,TRBJ1-2,14,ATSDSTGRSPYGYT
TRBV12-5,TRBJ1-3,13,ASGFRRSSGNTIY
TRBV11-2,TRBJ2-5,15,ASSLGYRLADQETQY
TRBV27,TRBJ2-3,13,ASSLSGTGTDTQY